These T cell receptor beta chains were read from a single sample in a study of blood T cells in healthy people across ages. TCRdb recomputed calls from the 5' RACE reads with MiXCR, one row per CDR3 protein. The repertoire consists of about 930,000 distinct CDR3 sequences, with 25% to 35% occurring once and the leading ten covering 10% to 13%. A further study also used this sample, focusing on T cells of mothers and their children.

Sequencing was carried out using blood. The receptor source for this set is a woman in her thirties or forties in good health. The CDR3 runs from the conserved cysteine through the conserved F or W. The order of the fields is clone size, V gene, D gene, CDR3 protein. D genes are given only for firm matches. A clone size is listed for some rows: how often the clone was seen (once, few, many), or a class if it is expanded.

size: NA; V: TRBV20-1; D: TRBD2; CDR3: CSASPGLAETQYF
size: few; V: TRBV5-1; D: NA; CDR3: CASRNLDNEQFF
size: few; V: TRBV4-1; D: TRBD1; CDR3: CASSQDQPGGLYGYTF
size: NA; V: TRBV12-3/TRBV12-4; D: NA; CDR3: CASSLRWEETQYF
size: NA; V: TRBV30; D: TRBD1; CDR3: CAWSGDRSSYNEQFF
size: many; V: TRBV20-1; D: NA; CDR3: CSARRGAGYGYTF
size: NA; V: TRBV24-1; D: NA; CDR3: CATSNGGESYEQYF
size: many; V: TRBV6-1; D: TRBD2; CDR3: CASTLAGGNEQFF
size: many; V: TRBV10-3; D: TRBD2; CDR3: CAISERTSGGAYEQFF
size: few; V: TRBV5-1; D: NA; CDR3: CASSLATTGTDTQYF
size: few; V: TRBV7-2; D: NA; CDR3: CASSPSMEPQHF
size: few; V: TRBV5-1; D: NA; CDR3: CASSPGGGAMVSYEQYF
size: few; V: TRBV5-5; D: NA; CDR3: CASHQWDSTYNEQFF
size: many; V: TRBV20-1; D: NA; CDR3: CSAGSGVGQPQHF
size: few; V: TRBV12-3/TRBV12-4; D: TRBD2; CDR3: CASRRNGEGGELFF
size: NA; V: TRBV28; D: NA; CDR3: CASSLYAQGRDTQYF
size: once; V: TRBV12-3/TRBV12-4; D: NA; CDR3: CASTYGDYGYTF
size: many; V: TRBV5-6; D: TRBD1; CDR3: CASSGTGETYEQYF
size: many; V: TRBV29-1; D: NA; CDR3: CSVEDQGRGTQYF
size: few; V: TRBV2; D: NA; CDR3: CASKNGLSLGGFF
size: few; V: TRBV9; D: NA; CDR3: CASSPSGTPTDTQYF
size: NA; V: TRBV28; D: TRBD1; CDR3: CASRSGQGAVNEQFF
size: few; V: TRBV12-3/TRBV12-4; D: NA; CDR3: CASSLNVDQPQHF
size: few; V: TRBV7-2; D: NA; CDR3: CASSLATGSGTDTQYF
size: NA; V: TRBV7-9; D: NA; CDR3: CASSPIQGSYNEQFF
size: NA; V: TRBV11-2; D: NA; CDR3: CASLGGSMEGAFEQYF
size: few; V: TRBV7-6; D: NA; CDR3: CASSSHQGTQYF
size: few; V: TRBV7-3; D: NA; CDR3: CASSSPTDGPEQFF
size: NA; V: TRBV29-1; D: NA; CDR3: CSVERVGRGTGELFF